This TCR beta chain was retrieved from a study of a mutant IDH1 vaccine in newly diagnosed glioma. Study-wide background: In weeks 1, 3, 5, 7, 11, 15, 19 and 23, patients were immunized, eight times in all.

Sequencing was performed with immunoSEQ multiplex PCR; in TCRdb, only in-frame clones are kept and a portion is missing. The profile shows around 30,000 clones, roughly 80% of them singletons. The sample's time point: week 23, last vaccination. Topical imiquimod accompanied each vaccine dose, which consisted of 300 ug of mutant IDH1 20-mer peptide. The donor cohort comprised cases of new WHO grade 3 or 4 IDH1-mutant, ATRX-lost astrocytoma. Per the germline V gene, CDR1 is MNHNY and CDR2 is SVGAGI (reference sequence). V lost 2 bases and J lost 6, with 10 bases in between. CDR3 length equals 14 residues. This clone was seen only once. Its specificity is unknown.

The chain carries TRBV6-6 and TRBJ2-2, with a weak D call TRBD1 (5 bases). The clonotype originates from a woman aged 18-30 years with glioma. The sequencing here drew on PBMCs, taken from a glioma patient whose treatment included an IDH1 peptide vaccine. The CDR3 region is CASSYPGRAGELFF. The CDR3 DNA is TGTGCCAGCAGTTACCCTGGCAGGGCCGGGGAGCTGTTTTTT.